This T cell receptor beta chain was recovered during a study of a mutant IDH1 vaccine in newly diagnosed glioma. Study background: Onset of vaccination occurred 4-6 weeks following radiotherapy alone, or with temozolomide cycles. Study-wide results and caveats: Changes to the top peripheral T cell clonotypes appeared unrelated to pseudoprogression.

Points on this clone: The antigen is undetermined.

Regarding time point: week 47, end of study. One vaccine dose held 300 ug of mutant IDH1 20-mer peptide and came with topical imiquimod. The CDR3 is 14 amino acids. Germline assignment: CDR1 ENHRY and CDR2 SYGVKD. V was cut by 2 bases and J by 2 bases, with 9 bases left in between. The assay was immunoSEQ multiplex PCR, and TCRdb's table has in-frame clones only and misses some. The sample includes about 84,000 clones, roughly four fifths of them seen just once. The sequence came from a man aged 40-49 years with glioma. The chain joins TRBV10-3 to TRBJ2-5, with D perhaps TRBD1 (5 bases). Sequenced material: PBMCs, taken from a glioma patient whose treatment included an IDH1 peptide vaccine. CDR3 nucleotides: TGTGCCATCAGTGAGGCCCGACAGCAAGAGACCCAGTACTTC. Encoded protein: CAISEARQQETQYF.